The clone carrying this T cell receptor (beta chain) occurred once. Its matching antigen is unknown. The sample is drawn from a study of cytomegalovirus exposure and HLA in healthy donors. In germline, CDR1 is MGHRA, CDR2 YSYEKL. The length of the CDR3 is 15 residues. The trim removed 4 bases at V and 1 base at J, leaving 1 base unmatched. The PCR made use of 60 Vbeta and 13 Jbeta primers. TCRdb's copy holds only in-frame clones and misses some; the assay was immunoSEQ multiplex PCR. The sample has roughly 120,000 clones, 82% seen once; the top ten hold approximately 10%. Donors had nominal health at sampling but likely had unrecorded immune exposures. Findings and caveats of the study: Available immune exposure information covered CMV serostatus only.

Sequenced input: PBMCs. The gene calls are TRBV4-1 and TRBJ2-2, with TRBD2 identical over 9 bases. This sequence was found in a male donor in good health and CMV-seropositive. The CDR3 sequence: CASSLTSGNTGELFF. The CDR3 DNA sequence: TGCGCCAGCAGCCTGACTAGCGGGAACACCGGGGAGCTGTTTTTT.